A selection of T cell receptor beta chains follows, all from one sample in a study of blood T cell repertoires in COVID-19. Sequenced by immunoSEQ multiplex PCR; TCRdb stores in-frame clones only, minus some. The sample consists of tens of thousands of clones, around 89% of them appearing once. The sequenced sample consisted of peripheral blood. These receptors were taken from a man between 65 and 85 years old with active or convalescent COVID-19. Each CDR3 is given with its conserved first and last residue. The D gene is left open where the match is weak. Where a row states a size, it is once, few, many or the class of an expanded clone; other rows omit it.

.,TRBJ2-7,TRBV27,once,CASSLKGEYEQYF,TGTGCCAGCAGTTTAAAGGGGGAATACGAGCAGTACTTC
TRBD1,TRBJ1-3,TRBV4-1,.,CASSPHGAGGRSGNTIYF,TGCGCCAGCAGCCCCCACGGGGCAGGGGGCCGGTCTGGAAACACCATATATTTT
TRBD1,TRBJ1-5,TRBV15,.,CATSRGPTGGNQPQHF,TGTGCCACCAGCAGAGGACCGACAGGGGGCAATCAGCCCCAGCATTTT
TRBD2,TRBJ2-1,TRBV9,.,CASSAEGRGPPGEQFF,TGTGCCAGCAGCGCCGAGGGGAGGGGCCCCCCGGGTGAGCAGTTCTTC
TRBD1,TRBJ2-7,TRBV6-6,.,CASSYPRQGSYEQYF,TGTGCCAGCAGTTACCCCCGACAGGGCTCCTACGAGCAGTACTTC
TRBD1,TRBJ1-1,TRBV6-5,.,CASSSTGKDTEAFF,TGTGCCAGCAGTTCGACAGGGAAGGACACTGAAGCTTTCTTT
.,TRBJ2-7,TRBV30,.,CAWSPGWNSYEQYF,TGTGCCTGGAGCCCGGGGTGGAACTCCTACGAGCAGTACTTC
.,TRBJ1-3,TRBV24-1,.,CATSDSGTIRNTIYF,TGTGCCACCAGTGATTCCGGGACAATCAGAAACACCATATATTTT
.,TRBJ1-4,TRBV18,.,CASSLGAALNEKLFF,TGTGCCAGCTCACTCGGAGCAGCCTTAAATGAAAAACTGTTTTTT
TRBD1,TRBJ1-1,TRBV3-1/TRBV3-2,.,CASSAGTENTEAFF,TGTGCCAGCAGCGCCGGGACAGAGAACACTGAAGCTTTCTTT
.,TRBJ2-1,TRBV19,.,CARAQLAEYNEQFF,TGTGCCAGGGCCCAACTAGCAGAGTACAATGAGCAGTTCTTC
.,TRBJ1-6,TRBV27,.,CASSLRQYNSPLHF,TGTGCCAGCAGTTTGCGACAATATAATTCACCCCTCCACTTT
TRBD1,TRBJ2-1,TRBV27,.,CASSSSGQGLNEQFF,TGTGCCAGCAGTTCCTCGGGACAGGGGCTGAATGAGCAGTTCTTC
TRBD2,TRBJ2-1,TRBV5-1,.,CASSTGLAGPRGDEQFF,TGCGCCAGCAGCACCGGACTAGCGGGCCCGAGGGGGGATGAGCAGTTCTTC
.,TRBJ2-1,TRBV28,.,CASKRGNNEQFF,TGTGCCAGCAAACGGGGTAACAATGAGCAGTTCTTC
.,TRBJ1-4,TRBV10-1,.,CATLGATNEKLFF,TGCGCCACCTTAGGGGCAACTAATGAAAAACTGTTTTTT
TRBD1,TRBJ2-7,TRBV5-1,.,CASSPDRGKYEQYF,TGCGCCAGCAGCCCTGACAGGGGAAAATACGAGCAGTACTTC
.,TRBJ2-3,TRBV5-5,.,CASSAAQDPLDTQYF,TGTGCCAGCAGCGCTGCACAGGACCCTTTAGATACGCAGTATTTT